The sequence of this T cell receptor beta chain was determined in a study of T cells in Graves' hyperthyroidism and ophthalmopathy. Whole-study findings and limits: Most thyroid clonotypes expanded above 0.001 appeared in blood too.

This clonotype has a count of ten or more. Antigen: not known. Germline V gives CDR1 DFQATT, CDR2 SNEGSKA (reference sequence). The CDR3 spans 16 residues. V gave up 6 bases and J gave up 3 bases; unmatched junction bases: 17. Regions amplified from RNA transcripts were the TCR beta CDR3 regions. First-round RT-PCR of the TCR CDR3 relied on the HTBI primer set. TCRdb called the multiplex PCR reads again in MiXCR, with one record for every CDR3 protein. The data show 300,000 to 400,000 distinct CDR3 sequences, 18% seen once. From roughly 10 ml of fresh peripheral blood, PBMCs were isolated. The chain uses TRBV20-1 and TRBJ2-7; 7 nucleotides agree with TRBD1. The sequenced sample was blood. The sequence was collected from a man between 18 and 29 years old with Graves' ophthalmopathy. CDR3 amino acids: CSAVEGNRGEIYEQYF. The CDR3 DNA reads TGCAGTGCCGTTGAGGGTAACAGGGGCGAGATCTACGAGCAGTACTTC.